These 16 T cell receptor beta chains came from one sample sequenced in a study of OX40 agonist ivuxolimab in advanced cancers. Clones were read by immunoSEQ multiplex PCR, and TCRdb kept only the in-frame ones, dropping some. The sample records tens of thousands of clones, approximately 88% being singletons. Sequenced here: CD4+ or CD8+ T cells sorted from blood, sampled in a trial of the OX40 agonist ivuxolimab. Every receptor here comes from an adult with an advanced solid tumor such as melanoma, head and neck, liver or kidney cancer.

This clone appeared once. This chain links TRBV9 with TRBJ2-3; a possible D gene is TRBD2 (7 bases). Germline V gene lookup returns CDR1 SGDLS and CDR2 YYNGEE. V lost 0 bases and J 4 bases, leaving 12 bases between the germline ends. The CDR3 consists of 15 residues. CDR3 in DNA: TGTGCCAGCAGCGTAGTAGGGGGGGCAGCAGATACGCAGTATTTT. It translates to CASSVVGGAADTQYF.

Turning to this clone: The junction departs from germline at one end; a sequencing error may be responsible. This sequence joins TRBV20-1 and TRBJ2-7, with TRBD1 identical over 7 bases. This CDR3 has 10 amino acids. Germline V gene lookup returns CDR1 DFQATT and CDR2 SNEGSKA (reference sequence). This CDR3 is CSAYRQGPRF. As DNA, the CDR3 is TGCAGTGCTTACCGACAGGGTCCTAGATTC.

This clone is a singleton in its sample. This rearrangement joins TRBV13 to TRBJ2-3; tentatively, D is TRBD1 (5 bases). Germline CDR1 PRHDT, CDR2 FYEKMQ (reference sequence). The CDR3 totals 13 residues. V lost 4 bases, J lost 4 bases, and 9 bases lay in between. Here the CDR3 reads CASSSSGPDTQYF. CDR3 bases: TGTGCCAGCAGCTCATCAGGGCCAGATACGCAGTATTTT.

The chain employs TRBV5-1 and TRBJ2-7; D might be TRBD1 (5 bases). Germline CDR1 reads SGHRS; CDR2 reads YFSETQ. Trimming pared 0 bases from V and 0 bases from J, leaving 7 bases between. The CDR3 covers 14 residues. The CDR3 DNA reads TGCGCCAGCAGCTTGGCCAGGGTCTCCTACGAGCAGTACTTC. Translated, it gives CASSLARVSYEQYF.

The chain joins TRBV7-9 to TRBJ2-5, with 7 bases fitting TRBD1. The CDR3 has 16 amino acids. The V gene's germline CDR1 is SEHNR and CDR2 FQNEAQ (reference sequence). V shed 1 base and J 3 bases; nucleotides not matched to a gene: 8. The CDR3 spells CASSLDWDSQKETQYF. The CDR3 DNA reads TGTGCCAGCAGCTTAGATTGGGACAGCCAAAAAGAGACCCAGTACTTC. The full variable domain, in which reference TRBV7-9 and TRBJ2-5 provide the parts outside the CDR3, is DTGVSQNPRHKITKRGQNVTFRCDPISEHNRLYWYRQTLGQGPEFLTYFQNEAQLEKSRLLSDRFSAERPKGSFSTLEIQRTEQGDSAMYLCASSLDWDSQKETQYFGPGTRLLVL.

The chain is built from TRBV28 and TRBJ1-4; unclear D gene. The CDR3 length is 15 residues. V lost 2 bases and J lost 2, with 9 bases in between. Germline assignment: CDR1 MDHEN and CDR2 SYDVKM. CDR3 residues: CASSLTADTNEKLFF. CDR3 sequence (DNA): TGTGCCAGCAGTTTAACGGCAGATACTAATGAAAAACTGTTTTTT.

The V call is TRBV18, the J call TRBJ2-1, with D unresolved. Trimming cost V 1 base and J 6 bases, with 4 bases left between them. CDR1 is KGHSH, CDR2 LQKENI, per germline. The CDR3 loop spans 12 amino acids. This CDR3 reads CASSPLVNEQFF. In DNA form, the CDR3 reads TGTGCCAGCTCACCACTCGTCAATGAGCAGTTCTTC.

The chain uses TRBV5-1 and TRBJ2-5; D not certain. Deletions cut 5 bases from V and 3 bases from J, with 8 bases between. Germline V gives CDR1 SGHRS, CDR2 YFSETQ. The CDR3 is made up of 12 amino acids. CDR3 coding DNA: TGCGCCAGCAGTGGGTCCGAAGAGACCCAGTACTTC. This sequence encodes CASSGSEETQYF.

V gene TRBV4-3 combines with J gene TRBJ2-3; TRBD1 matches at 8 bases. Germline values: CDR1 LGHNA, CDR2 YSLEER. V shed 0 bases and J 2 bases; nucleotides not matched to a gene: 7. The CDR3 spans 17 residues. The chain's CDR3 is CASSQDSAGGLTDTQYF. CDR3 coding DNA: TGCGCCAGCAGCCAAGATTCTGCAGGGGGCCTCACAGATACGCAGTATTTT.

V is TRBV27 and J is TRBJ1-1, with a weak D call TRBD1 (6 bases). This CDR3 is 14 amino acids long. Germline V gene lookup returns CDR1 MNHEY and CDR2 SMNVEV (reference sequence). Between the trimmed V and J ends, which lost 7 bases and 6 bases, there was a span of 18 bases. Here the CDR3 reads CASTTMGGASEAFF. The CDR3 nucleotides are TGTGCCAGCACCACAATGGGGGGCGCCTCTGAAGCTTTCTTT.

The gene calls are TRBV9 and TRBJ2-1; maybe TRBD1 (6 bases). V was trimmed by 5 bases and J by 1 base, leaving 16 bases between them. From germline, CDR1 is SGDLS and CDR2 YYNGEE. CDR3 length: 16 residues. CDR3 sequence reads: CASSETGIPSYNEQFF. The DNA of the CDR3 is TGTGCCAGCAGTGAAACAGGGATCCCATCCTACAATGAGCAGTTCTTC.

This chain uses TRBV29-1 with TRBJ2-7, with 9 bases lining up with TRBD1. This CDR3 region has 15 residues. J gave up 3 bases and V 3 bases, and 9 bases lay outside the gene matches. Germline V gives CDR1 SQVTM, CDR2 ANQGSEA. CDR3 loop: CSVEYRDRDDYEQYF. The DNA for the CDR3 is TGCAGCGTTGAGTATCGGGACAGGGATGACTACGAGCAGTACTTC.

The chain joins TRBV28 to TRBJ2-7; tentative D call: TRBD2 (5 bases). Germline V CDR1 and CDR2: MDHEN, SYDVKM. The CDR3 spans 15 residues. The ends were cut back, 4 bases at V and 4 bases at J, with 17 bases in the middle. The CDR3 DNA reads TGTGCCAGCAGTTCGTCAACTAGAATCGGGTACGAGCAGTACTTC. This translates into CASSSSTRIGYEQYF.

CDR3 sequence: CSVVGQGQPYF. CDR3 bases: TGCAGCGTTGTGGGACAGGGGCAACCGTACTTC. This sequence joins TRBV29-1 and TRBJ2-7; 10 bases line up with TRBD1. Looked up from germline, CDR1 is SQVTM and CDR2 is ANQGSEA. The CDR3 consists of 11 residues. The V segment lost 4 bases and the J segment 12 bases; nucleotides outside the gene matches: 6.

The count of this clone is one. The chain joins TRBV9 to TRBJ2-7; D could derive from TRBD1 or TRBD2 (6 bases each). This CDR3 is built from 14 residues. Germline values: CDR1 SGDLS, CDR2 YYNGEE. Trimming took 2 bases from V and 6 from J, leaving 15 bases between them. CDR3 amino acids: CASSVSGGGVEQYF. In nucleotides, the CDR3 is TGTGCCAGCAGCGTCTCCGGGGGCGGGGTCGAGCAGTACTTC.

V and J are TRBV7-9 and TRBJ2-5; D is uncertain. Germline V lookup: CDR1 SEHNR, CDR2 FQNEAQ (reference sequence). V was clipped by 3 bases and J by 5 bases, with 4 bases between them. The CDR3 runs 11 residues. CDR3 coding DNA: TGTGCCAGCAGCTTTTATGAGACCCAGTACTTC. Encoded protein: CASSFYETQYF.